What follows are 17 T cell receptor beta chains derived from one specimen sequenced in a study of cytomegalovirus exposure and HLA in healthy donors. PCR primers comprised 60 Vbeta and 13 Jbeta primers. Sequencing used immunoSEQ multiplex PCR; TCRdb keeps in-frame clones, though not all of them. The data contain more than 90,000 clones, roughly three quarters of them singletons. Sequenced input: PBMCs. These receptors all come from a young woman in good health and CMV-seropositive.

The chain recombines TRBV19 with TRBJ2-7; 8 positions match TRBD1. Germline trimming cut 5 bases from V and 4 bases from J; bases unmatched to any gene: 7. In germline, CDR1 is LNHDA, CDR2 SQIVND (reference sequence). CDR3 size: 14 residues. The CDR3 is CASSEQGDKYEQYF. In DNA form, the CDR3 reads TGTGCCAGTAGTGAACAGGGGGATAAGTACGAGCAGTACTTC.

V is TRBV5-6 and J is TRBJ2-3; 10 nucleotides agree with TRBD2. This CDR3 is built from 15 residues. Germline V gives CDR1 SGHDT, CDR2 YYEEEE. The V segment lost 1 base and the J segment 7 bases; nucleotides outside the gene matches: 6. This CDR3 is CASSLTSGEGNTQYF. The DNA for the CDR3 is TGTGCCAGCAGCTTGACTAGCGGGGAAGGAAATACGCAGTATTTT.

The genes are TRBV6-5 and TRBJ1-2; the match to TRBD1 covers 10 bases. CDR3 length equals 14 residues. CDR1 and CDR2 (germline): MNHEY, SVGAGI. With V trimmed by 6 bases and J by 5 bases, 6 bases remained unmatched. The CDR3 nucleotides are TGTGCCAGCAGGGGACAGGGGTTGAGATATGGCTACACCTTC. Translated: CASRGQGLRYGYTF.

In this sample, this clone turned up a few times. The DNA for the CDR3 is TGCGCCAGCAGCTTGGGGGGGACAAGCTACGAGCAGTACTTC. Protein: CASSLGGTSYEQYF. J is TRBJ2-7 and V is TRBV5-1; possibly TRBD1 for D (6 bases). V lost 0 bases to trimming and J lost 3 bases, with 10 bases between them. Per germline, CDR1 SGHRS and CDR2 YFSETQ. The CDR3 sequence is 14 residues long.

The chain is built from TRBV7-3 and TRBJ1-1; TRBD1 agrees at 8 bases. V was clipped by 4 bases and J by 5 bases; unmatched bases: 6. The CDR3 has 14 amino acids. Germline V gene data show CDR1 as SGHTA and CDR2 as FQGTGA. The CDR3 loop reads CASSSWTGRTEAFF. The CDR3 coding sequence is TGTGCCAGCAGCTCGTGGACAGGGAGGACTGAAGCTTTCTTT.

The chain recombines TRBV5-4 with TRBJ1-1; D may be TRBD1 (5 bases). Germline V lookup: CDR1 SGHNT, CDR2 YYREEE (reference sequence). There are 14 residues in the CDR3. V was clipped by 0 bases and J by 6 bases, with 12 bases between them. CDR3 sequence (DNA): TGTGCCAGCAGCTTGGCCGGTCCAGGGCCTGAAGCTTTCTTT. This gives the protein CASSLAGPGPEAFF.

This clone was recorded once. CDR3 residues: CASRPPGVYYEQYF. The CDR3 nucleotides are TGTGCCAGCAGACCCCCAGGCGTCTATTACGAGCAGTACTTC. The V call is TRBV7-2, the J call TRBJ2-7, with D unclear. Germline V gives CDR1 SGHTA, CDR2 FQGNSA. The CDR3 spans 14 residues. Trimming removed 6 bases at V and 4 bases at J, with 16 bases between. Full variable domain (outside the CDR3, taken from reference TRBV7-2 and TRBJ2-7): GAGVSQSPSNKVTEKGKDVELRCDPISGHTALYWYRQSLGQGLEFLIYFQGNSAPDKSGLPSDRFSAERTGGSVSTLTIQRTQQEDSAVYLCASRPPGVYYEQYFGPGTRLTVT.

Here the CDR3 reads CASSSDRVRDTQYF. DNA of the CDR3: TGCGCCAGCAGCTCGGACAGGGTGCGGGATACGCAGTATTTT. This chain links TRBV5-1 with TRBJ2-3; 8 positions agree with TRBD1. The CDR3 is made up of 14 amino acids. Germline trimming cut 3 bases from V and 6 bases from J; bases unmatched to any gene: 6. Germline lookup yields CDR1 SGHRS and CDR2 YFSETQ.

The chain is built from TRBV11-3 and TRBJ2-1; D gene unclear. The CDR3 length is 17 residues. Germline CDR1 and CDR2: SGHNT and YENEEA. Trimming took 0 bases from V and 0 from J, leaving 12 bases between them. This chain's CDR3 is CASSLDLAASSYNEQFF. CDR3 nucleotides: TGTGCCAGCAGCTTAGATCTGGCGGCCAGCTCCTACAATGAGCAGTTCTTC.

The rearrangement links TRBV5-1 to TRBJ2-1; 8 positions agree with TRBD2. J was trimmed by 5 bases and V by 4 bases; bases with no gene match: 5. The germline gives CDR1 SGHRS, CDR2 YFSETQ. The CDR3 runs 14 residues. The CDR3 reads CASSPGRGDNEQFF. As DNA, the CDR3 is TGCGCCAGCAGCCCCGGGAGGGGCGACAATGAGCAGTTCTTC.

The chain links TRBV9 to TRBJ1-6, with D perhaps matching TRBD1 (5 bases). V lost 4 bases, J lost 7 bases, and 12 bases lay in between. This CDR3 is 14 amino acids long. Germline CDR1 SGDLS, CDR2 YYNGEE. The CDR3 DNA sequence: TGTGCCAGCAGCCAGGGACTGTTGAATTCACCCCTCCACTTT. It yields the protein CASSQGLLNSPLHF.

V usage is TRBV4-1 and J usage is TRBJ2-3; TRBD2 matches at 7 bases. Trimming at V came to 3 bases and at J to 6 bases, leaving 6 bases not matched to a gene. Germline CDR1 MGHRA, CDR2 YSYEKL. The CDR3 extends over 14 amino acids. The CDR3 spells CASSQAPAGDTQYF. The DNA for the CDR3 is TGCGCCAGCAGCCAGGCTCCAGCGGGGGATACGCAGTATTTT.

The chain joins TRBV5-1 to TRBJ2-2; TRBD2 aligns across 9 bases. V was clipped by 3 bases and J by 3 bases; unmatched bases: 12. CDR1 is SGHRS, CDR2 YFSETQ, per germline. This CDR3 is built from 18 residues. DNA of the CDR3: TGCGCCAGCAGCTGGAAACCTCTAGCGGGGCGGGACACCGGGGAGCTGTTTTTT. This gives the protein CASSWKPLAGRDTGELFF. Using reference TRBV5-1 and TRBJ2-2 for the parts outside the CDR3, the full variable domain is KAGVTQTPRYLIKTRGQQVTLSCSPISGHRSVSWYQQTPGQGLQFLFEYFSETQRNKGNFPGRFSGRQFSNSRSEMNVSTLELGDSALYLCASSWKPLAGRDTGELFFGEGSRLTVL.

CDR3 DNA: TGTGCCAGCAGTGAAGCTAGCACCGGTGAGCAGTTCTTC. Protein: CASSEASTGEQFF. The V call is TRBV6-1, the J call TRBJ2-1, with no clear D. Germline CDR1 and CDR2: MNHNS and SASEGT. V lost 0 bases and J lost 9, with 9 bases in between. The CDR3 runs 13 residues.

CDR3 nucleotides: TGTGCCAGCAGTTTCCTGCGGGAACGCACAGATACGCAGTATTTT. Its translation: CASSFLRERTDTQYF. The rearrangement links TRBV27 to TRBJ2-3, with D possibly matching TRBD2 (6 bases). CDR1 is MNHEY and CDR2 is SMNVEV in the germline V gene (reference sequence). V was trimmed by 3 bases and J by 1 base, leaving 11 bases between them. The CDR3 covers 15 residues.

This clone was detected only a few times. This rearrangement joins TRBV6-5 to TRBJ1-1; 8 bases are shared with TRBD1. Germline values: CDR1 MNHEY, CDR2 SVGAGI. Trimming removed 2 bases from V and 3 bases from J; junction bases left unmatched: 2. CDR3 length equals 14 residues. The CDR3 here is CASSYGQGHTEAFF. The CDR3 DNA reads TGTGCCAGCAGTTACGGACAGGGCCACACTGAAGCTTTCTTT.

This clone appeared once. The V and J genes are TRBV5-1 and TRBJ1-3; D is unresolved. Between the trimmed V and J ends, which lost 5 bases and 0 bases, there was a span of 6 bases. The germline gives CDR1 SGHRS, CDR2 YFSETQ. CDR3 length: 13 amino acids. The DNA of the CDR3 is TGCGCCAGCAGAAACGGCTCTGGAAACACCATATATTTT. It yields the protein CASRNGSGNTIYF.